A single sample is the source of the 20 T cell receptor beta chains below, sequenced in a study of shared clonotypes between healthy human individuals. Profiling relied on immunoSEQ multiplex PCR, and the TCRdb table lists in-frame clones only, not all of them. The table lists around 2,000,000 clones, 95% of them singletons. Material for sequencing was naive CD4+ T cells sorted from blood. Described subset: CD45RA+ positively selected. The source is a man younger than 35 in good health.

The count of this clone is one. V gene TRBV5-1 combines with J gene TRBJ1-5; perhaps TRBD1 as D (6 bases). Germline CDR1 SGHRS, CDR2 YFSETQ. With 5 bases removed from V and 3 bases from J, the gap between germline ends came to 12 bases. CDR3 length: 14 residues. The CDR3 nucleotides read TGCGCCAGCAGTCCCTACAGGGACAATCAGCCCCAGCATTTT. It translates to CASSPYRDNQPQHF. Complete variable domain (other parts from reference TRBV5-1 and TRBJ1-5): KAGVTQTPRYLIKTRGQQVTLSCSPISGHRSVSWYQQTPGQGLQFLFEYFSETQRNKGNFPGRFSGRQFSNSRSEMNVSTLELGDSALYLCASSPYRDNQPQHFGDGTRLSIL.

The genes are TRBV28 and TRBJ1-5; D perhaps matches TRBD1 (6 bases). The CDR3 is 13 residues long. Germline V gene sequence: CDR1 MDHEN, CDR2 SYDVKM. The germline V and J ends were trimmed by 6 bases and 7 bases, with 13 bases remaining between them. CDR3 sequence reads: CASRSTGNQPQHF. DNA of the CDR3: TGTGCCAGCAGATCTACAGGGAACCAGCCCCAGCATTTT.

This clone was detected once. The chain employs TRBV30 and TRBJ1-6, with TRBD1 as a possible D gene (5 bases). V lost 4 bases, J lost 0 bases, and 25 bases lay in between. The germline gives CDR1 GTSNPN, CDR2 SVGIG (reference sequence). The CDR3 runs 20 residues. CDR3 loop: CAWKRSEFGAGSSYNSPLHF. CDR3 coding DNA: TGTGCCTGGAAGAGGTCGGAGTTTGGGGCAGGTAGCTCCTATAATTCACCCCTCCACTTT. Together with reference TRBV30 and TRBJ1-6, the CDR3 gives the full variable domain: SQTIHQWPATLVQPVGSPLSLECTVEGTSNPNLYWYRQAAGRGLQLLFYSVGIGQISSEVPQNLSASRPQDRQFILSSKKLLLSDSGFYLCAWKRSEFGAGSSYNSPLHFGNGTRLTVT.

The rearrangement links TRBV7-9 to TRBJ1-5, with D unclear. This CDR3 region has 12 residues. Germline V gives CDR1 SEHNR, CDR2 FQNEAQ (reference sequence). V shed 7 bases and J shed 5 bases, with 9 bases lying between them. The CDR3 DNA reads as TGTGCCAGCATCGGCCAGGATCAGCCCCAGCATTTT. Encoded protein: CASIGQDQPQHF.

V is TRBV29-1 and J is TRBJ2-4; 7 nucleotides agree with TRBD2. This CDR3 region has 15 residues. Germline V gene sequence: CDR1 SQVTM, CDR2 ANQGSEA. Trimming removed 1 base from V and 4 bases from J; junction bases left unmatched: 7. The CDR3 spells CSVEVGGILKNIQYF. The CDR3 coding sequence is TGCAGCGTTGAAGTCGGGGGGATTCTTAAAAACATTCAGTACTTC.

The chain has TRBV6-5 and TRBJ1-1; 7 bases fit TRBD1. The germline V gene encodes CDR1 MNHEY and CDR2 SVGAGI. This CDR3 is built from 15 residues. The J segment lost 8 bases and the V segment lost 0 bases, leaving 9 bases of the junction unmatched. CDR3 in DNA: TGTGCCAGCAGTTACTCTGGGACAGCGACTCGGGAAGCTTTCTTT. Residues: CASSYSGTATREAFF.

This rearrangement joins TRBV19 to TRBJ2-5; 10 nucleotides line up with TRBD2. The CDR3 loop spans 17 amino acids. V lost 2 bases and J lost 1; bases outside the gene matches: 7. Germline CDR1 LNHDA, CDR2 SQIVND (reference sequence). CDR3 region: CASSISRLAGGQETQYF. The CDR3 DNA sequence: TGTGCCAGTAGTATATCCCGACTAGCGGGCGGCCAAGAGACCCAGTACTTC.

On this clone itself: This clone may be a read error of a much larger clone one base away. The rearrangement uses TRBV30 and TRBJ2-5; D uncertain. This CDR3 contains 12 residues. Trimming took 2 bases from V and 5 from J, leaving 9 bases between them. Germline V gene data show CDR1 as GTSNPN and CDR2 as SVGIG (reference sequence). In DNA form, the CDR3 reads TGTGCCTGGAGTATGGTTCAGGAGACCCAGTACTTC. This translates into CAWSMVQETQYF.

This chain uses TRBV10-2 with TRBJ2-7; D possibly corresponds to TRBD1 (5 bases). Germline lookup yields CDR1 WSHSY and CDR2 SAAADI. CDR3 length: 14 residues. Trimming left V 4 bases short and J 1 base short, with 11 bases between. The CDR3 DNA follows: TGCGCCAGCAGTGGCAGGGTGGGGTCCTACGAGCAGTACTTC. Protein: CASSGRVGSYEQYF.

The CDR3 loop is CASTTSNEETQYF. The CDR3 DNA follows: TGTGCCAGCACAACTAGCAATGAAGAGACCCAGTACTTC. V gene TRBV27 combines with J gene TRBJ2-5; possibly TRBD2 for D (6 bases). Germline V lookup: CDR1 MNHEY, CDR2 SMNVEV (reference sequence). Trimming shortened V by 7 bases and J by 3 bases, and 12 bases separated the two germline ends. CDR3 length equals 13 residues.

Notes on this clone: In the same sample, other DNA sequences code for this CDR3. The rearrangement links TRBV18 to TRBJ2-7, with a possible D match to TRBD2 (6 bases). The germline V gene has CDR1 KGHSH and CDR2 LQKENI. The CDR3 has 14 amino acids. Between the trimmed V and J ends, which lost 3 bases and 2 bases, there was a span of 11 bases. CDR3 protein: CASSPLPGAYEQYF. The CDR3 nucleotides read TGTGCCAGCTCACCTTTACCGGGGGCCTACGAGCAGTACTTC.

CDR3 DNA: TGCGCCAGCAGCCAAGGACCTTTTCGGGATGGCTACACCTTC. Its translation is CASSQGPFRDGYTF. J is TRBJ1-2 and V is TRBV4-1; D ambiguous. The CDR3 sequence is 14 residues long. Germline CDR1 MGHRA, CDR2 YSYEKL. V gave up 1 base and J gave up 6 bases, with 12 bases separating them.

Only one count was recorded for this clone. CDR3: CASSPAYPGQGRYEQYF. In nucleotides, the CDR3 is TGCGCCAGCAGCCCCGCCTATCCCGGACAGGGAAGATACGAGCAGTACTTC. The chain combines TRBV5-1 with TRBJ2-7; 8 positions match TRBD1. V shed 4 bases and J 4 bases; nucleotides not matched to a gene: 16. The CDR3 covers 17 residues. Germline V lookup: CDR1 SGHRS, CDR2 YFSETQ.

The rearrangement links TRBV6-5 to TRBJ2-7; D is possibly TRBD1 or TRBD2 (5 bases each). The germline V gene has CDR1 MNHEY and CDR2 SVGAGI. V lost 2 bases and J 0 bases, leaving 11 bases between the germline ends. The CDR3 contains 15 residues. The CDR3 region is CASSYRQGVSYEQYF. The CDR3 nucleotides are TGTGCCAGCAGTTACCGTCAGGGAGTCTCCTACGAGCAGTACTTC.

The J gene is TRBJ1-6, the V gene TRBV30; tentative D call: TRBD1 (5 bases). The V end lost 4 bases, the J end lost 4 bases, and 14 bases lay between the germline ends. In germline, CDR1 is GTSNPN, CDR2 SVGIG (reference sequence). The CDR3 covers 15 residues. CDR3 in amino acids: CAWTRDWVYNSPLHF. CDR3 nucleotides: TGTGCCTGGACCCGGGACTGGGTATATAATTCACCCCTCCACTTT.

This clone has only one observation. V and J are TRBV18 and TRBJ2-3, with TRBD2 as a possible D gene (6 bases). Germline V gives CDR1 KGHSH, CDR2 LQKENI. The CDR3 covers 15 residues. Trimming shortened V by 6 bases and J by 0 bases, and 13 bases separated the two germline ends. The CDR3 DNA sequence: TGTGCCAGCTCGTACACTAGCAGTAGCACAGATACGCAGTATTTT. It encodes CASSYTSSSTDTQYF.

The chain couples TRBV2 to TRBJ2-7; D call uncertain. CDR3 size: 15 residues. Germline assignment: CDR1 SNHLY and CDR2 FYNNEI. V was shortened by 6 bases and J by 0 bases, with 15 bases between the two germline ends. The CDR3 nucleotides read TGTGCCAGCAGCCACCCCGTCGAGAGCTCCTACGAGCAGTACTTC. Encoded protein: CASSHPVESSYEQYF.

The rearrangement links TRBV7-9 to TRBJ2-1; 9 bases align to TRBD2. The CDR3 covers 15 residues. Per germline, CDR1 SEHNR and CDR2 FQNEAQ (reference sequence). The junction had 5 bases not matched to a gene; V was cut back by 6 bases and J by 2 bases. CDR3 residues: CASRDAGGAYNEQFF. In DNA form, the CDR3 reads TGTGCCAGCAGAGATGCGGGAGGGGCCTACAATGAGCAGTTCTTC.

DNA of the CDR3: TGCGCCAGCAGCCAAGTCGACAGGGAGGGGACCCAGTACTTC. Protein product: CASSQVDREGTQYF. J is TRBJ2-5 and V is TRBV4-1; possibly TRBD1 or TRBD2 for D (7 bases each). V dropped 1 base and J dropped 7 bases, with 13 bases sitting between them. Germline-derived CDR1 and CDR2 are MGHRA and YSYEKL. The CDR3 is 14 amino acids.

J is TRBJ2-7 and V is TRBV6-6; D ambiguous. With 5 bases removed from V and 1 base from J, the gap between germline ends came to 9 bases. Per germline, CDR1 MNHNY and CDR2 SVGAGI (reference sequence). CDR3 length: 13 amino acids. CDR3 sequence reads: CASSVDTSYEQYF. In DNA form, the CDR3 reads TGTGCCAGCAGTGTAGACACTTCCTACGAGCAGTACTTC.